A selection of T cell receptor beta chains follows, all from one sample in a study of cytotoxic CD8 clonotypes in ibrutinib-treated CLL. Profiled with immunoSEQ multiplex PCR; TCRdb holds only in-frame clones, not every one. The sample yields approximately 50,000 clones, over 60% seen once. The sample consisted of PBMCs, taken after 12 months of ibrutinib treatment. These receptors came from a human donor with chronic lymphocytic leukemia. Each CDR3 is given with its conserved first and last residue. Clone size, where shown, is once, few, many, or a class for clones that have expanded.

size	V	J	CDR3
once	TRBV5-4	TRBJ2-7	CASSMRAGGGANEQYF
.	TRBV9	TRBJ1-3	CASSLPTDTIYF
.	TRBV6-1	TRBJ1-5	CASSEGLRGNQPQHF
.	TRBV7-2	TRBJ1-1	CASSLAGLNTEAFF
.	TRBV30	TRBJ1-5	CAWSLIGNQPQHF
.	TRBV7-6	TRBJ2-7	CASSLGRGTYEQYF
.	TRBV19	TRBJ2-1	CASSTRTSGSISEQFF
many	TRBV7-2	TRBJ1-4	CASRSSGTGVEKLFF
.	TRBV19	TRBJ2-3	CASSIGQGTDTQYF
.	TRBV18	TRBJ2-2	CASSQTLQGATAGELFF
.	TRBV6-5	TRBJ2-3	CASSSRQGADTQYF
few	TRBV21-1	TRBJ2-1	CASSKGLAPRFPYNEQFF
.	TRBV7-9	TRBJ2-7	CASSPQAGTGWYEQYF
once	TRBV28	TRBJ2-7	CASSSAGTPRYF
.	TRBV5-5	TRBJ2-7	CASSPDRTYEQYF
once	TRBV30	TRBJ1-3	CAWSVQGGLSGNTIYF
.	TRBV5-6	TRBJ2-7	CASSLLRDSYEQYF
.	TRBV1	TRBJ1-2	CTSREGVVRKTYGYTF
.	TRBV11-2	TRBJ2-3	CASSSGSDTQYF
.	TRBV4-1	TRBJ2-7	CASSLLPGTTPKEQYF
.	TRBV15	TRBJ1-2	CATSRGGQGMGGYTF
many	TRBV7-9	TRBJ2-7	CASSLAVGLADTYEQYF
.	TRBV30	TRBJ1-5	CAWSVGRPNNQPQHF
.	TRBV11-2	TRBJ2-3	CASSSAGTQYF
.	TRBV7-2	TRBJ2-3	CASSLAGSLTDTQYF
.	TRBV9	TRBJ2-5	CASSVGQGKGQETQYF
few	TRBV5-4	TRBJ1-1	CASRLDSPTEAFF
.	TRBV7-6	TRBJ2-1	CASSRGTSEAFF
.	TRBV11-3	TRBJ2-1	CASSSPGTRRANEQFF
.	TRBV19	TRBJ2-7	CASSRAGTALRYEQYF
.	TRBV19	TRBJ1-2	CAIRDRANYGYTF
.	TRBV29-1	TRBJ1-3	CSVESGAGGNTIYF
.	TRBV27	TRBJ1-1	CASSLFRTGNTEAFF
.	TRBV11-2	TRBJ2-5	CASSSPGLAEIQETQYF
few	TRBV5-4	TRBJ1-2	CASSYATPESYTF
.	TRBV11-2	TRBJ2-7	CASSLKYEQYF